A selection of T cell receptor beta chains follows, all from one sample in a study of blood T cells in healthy people across ages. TCRdb called the 5' RACE reads again in MiXCR, with one record for every CDR3 protein. The sample has about 1,000,000 distinct CDR3 sequences; less than 50% are singletons. The sequenced sample consisted of blood. The receptors stem from a woman aged 55 to 70 in good health. The CDR3 runs from the conserved cysteine through the conserved F or W. A D gene is named only where the DNA matches it firmly. Part of the rows lack a size; the others show once, few, many or a class for expanded clones.

CDR3 DNA: TGTGCCAGCAGCCCCGGGACAGCCATTAGCACAGATACGCAGTATTTT
CDR3 protein: CASSPGTAISTDTQYF
D gene: TRBD1
J gene: TRBJ2-3
V gene: TRBV7-6
clone size: few

CDR3 DNA: TGCAGCGGAGGGAGGGCGGCCTACGAGCAGTACTTC
CDR3 protein: CSGGRAAYEQYF
D gene: TRBD2
J gene: TRBJ2-7
V gene: TRBV20-1
clone size: .

CDR3 DNA: TGTGCCAGCACCTATCACGGATCCTCGACCTACGAGCAGTACTTC
CDR3 protein: CASTYHGSSTYEQYF
D gene: .
J gene: TRBJ2-7
V gene: TRBV6-5
clone size: few

CDR3 DNA: TGTGCCAGCAGCCCCGGACAAACGGAGACCCAGTACTTC
CDR3 protein: CASSPGQTETQYF
D gene: .
J gene: TRBJ2-5
V gene: TRBV7-9
clone size: .

CDR3 DNA: TGTGCCAGCAGCCAAACCATTTCTAGGGAGCAGTACTTC
CDR3 protein: CASSQTISREQYF
D gene: .
J gene: TRBJ2-7
V gene: TRBV2
clone size: .

CDR3 DNA: TGCAGTGCTACGGGGAGCGGCGATGAGCAGTTCTTC
CDR3 protein: CSATGSGDEQFF
D gene: .
J gene: TRBJ2-1
V gene: TRBV20-1
clone size: few

CDR3 DNA: TGTGCCAGCAGTGAAAAACTTCCCTACGAGCAGTACTTC
CDR3 protein: CASSEKLPYEQYF
D gene: .
J gene: TRBJ2-7
V gene: TRBV6-1
clone size: .

CDR3 DNA: TGTGCCACCAGCACGGGAGTTAGCGGGAGAACAGATACGCAGTATTTT
CDR3 protein: CATSTGVSGRTDTQYF
D gene: TRBD2
J gene: TRBJ2-3
V gene: TRBV15
clone size: .

CDR3 DNA: TGCAGTGCTAGAGAGGGCCAGCCCCAGCATTTT
CDR3 protein: CSAREGQPQHF
D gene: .
J gene: TRBJ1-5
V gene: TRBV20-1
clone size: few

CDR3 DNA: TGCAGTGCTAGAGACGACAGGAGGATAGGCCAAGAGACCCAGTACTTC
CDR3 protein: CSARDDRRIGQETQYF
D gene: .
J gene: TRBJ2-5
V gene: TRBV20-1
clone size: many

CDR3 DNA: TGTGCCAGCAGCTGGACTAGCGGGAGGGAAGGTACGCAGTATTTT
CDR3 protein: CASSWTSGREGTQYF
D gene: TRBD2
J gene: TRBJ2-3
V gene: TRBV6-6
clone size: .

CDR3 DNA: TGTGCCAGCAGTTTATCTAGGTTTGATGGTACGCAGTATTTT
CDR3 protein: CASSLSRFDGTQYF
D gene: .
J gene: TRBJ2-3
V gene: TRBV27
clone size: .

CDR3 DNA: TGTGCCAGCAGCATGGGGACAGGTCCCTACGAGCAGTACTTC
CDR3 protein: CASSMGTGPYEQYF
D gene: TRBD1
J gene: TRBJ2-7
V gene: TRBV9
clone size: .

CDR3 DNA: TGTGCCACCAGTGACCTCGGACAGGGTCCCTACAATGAGCAGTTCTTC
CDR3 protein: CATSDLGQGPYNEQFF
D gene: TRBD1
J gene: TRBJ2-1
V gene: TRBV24-1
clone size: .

CDR3 DNA: TGTGCCAGCAGTTACACGACAGCGAATTCACCCCTCCACTTT
CDR3 protein: CASSYTTANSPLHF
D gene: .
J gene: TRBJ1-6
V gene: TRBV6-2/TRBV6-3
clone size: .

CDR3 DNA: TGTGCCAGCAGTTACGGGGGCGCGGGCACTGAAGCTTTCTTT
CDR3 protein: CASSYGGAGTEAFF
D gene: .
J gene: TRBJ1-1
V gene: TRBV6-5
clone size: few

CDR3 DNA: TGTGCCAGCAGCCAAGATCGGCTAGCGGGTCCCTCCTACGAGCAGTACTTC
CDR3 protein: CASSQDRLAGPSYEQYF
D gene: TRBD2
J gene: TRBJ2-7
V gene: TRBV3-1
clone size: .

CDR3 DNA: TGCAGTGCTAGAGCACCAGGAAGCGGGAGGGCCGAAGAGACCCAGTACTTC
CDR3 protein: CSARAPGSGRAEETQYF
D gene: TRBD2
J gene: TRBJ2-5
V gene: TRBV20-1
clone size: .

CDR3 DNA: TGCGCCAGCAGCCCGGGACGAGCGGGAGTCTCTGAGCAGTACTTC
CDR3 protein: CASSPGRAGVSEQYF
D gene: TRBD2
J gene: TRBJ2-4
V gene: TRBV4-1
clone size: .

CDR3 DNA: TGTGCCAGCAGTTCGGAAGAGCGGGGGGCAGATACGCAGTATTTT
CDR3 protein: CASSSEERGADTQYF
D gene: TRBD2
J gene: TRBJ2-3
V gene: TRBV28
clone size: .

CDR3 DNA: TGCAGTGCTAGACTAGCCACTAACGAGCAGTACTTC
CDR3 protein: CSARLATNEQYF
D gene: .
J gene: TRBJ2-7
V gene: TRBV20-1
clone size: .

CDR3 DNA: TGCAGTGCTAGAGATGATCGACCCGAACCCTACGAGCAGTACTTC
CDR3 protein: CSARDDRPEPYEQYF
D gene: .
J gene: TRBJ2-7
V gene: TRBV20-1
clone size: many

CDR3 DNA: TGTGCCAGCAGCGTAAACCCGTATAATGAGCAGTTCTTC
CDR3 protein: CASSVNPYNEQFF
D gene: .
J gene: TRBJ2-1
V gene: TRBV9
clone size: .

CDR3 DNA: TGTGCCAGTCCGGGACGGGGAAATTCACCCCTCCACTTT
CDR3 protein: CASPGRGNSPLHF
D gene: .
J gene: TRBJ1-6
V gene: TRBV28
clone size: .

CDR3 DNA: TGTGCCAGCAGCTGGGGGGGGAACACCGGGGAGCTGTTTTTT
CDR3 protein: CASSWGGNTGELFF
D gene: TRBD2
J gene: TRBJ2-2
V gene: TRBV7-2
clone size: .

CDR3 DNA: TGTGCCAGCAGCCTCAACAGGGGGCTGGGCACTGAAGCTTTCTTT
CDR3 protein: CASSLNRGLGTEAFF
D gene: TRBD1
J gene: TRBJ1-1
V gene: TRBV7-2
clone size: few

CDR3 DNA: TGTGCCAGCAGCCAGCAGGGCGGGGGCAACAATGAGCAGTTCTTC
CDR3 protein: CASSQQGGGNNEQFF
D gene: .
J gene: TRBJ2-1
V gene: TRBV4-2
clone size: few